These 4 T cell receptor beta chains came from one sample sequenced in a study of T cell changes during pregnancy in multiple sclerosis. The protocol was immunoSEQ multiplex PCR, while the TCRdb copy is restricted to in-frame clones and leaves out a portion. Of about 59,000 clones in the sample, just over 90% were seen once. The specimen comprised CD4+ T cells from peripheral blood mononuclear cells, sampled before pregnancy. These receptors came from a female donor with multiple sclerosis, enrolled in a pregnancy study.

This chain joins TRBV19 and TRBJ1-5, with 7 bases aligning to TRBD1. The germline CDR1 and CDR2 sequences are LNHDA and SQIVND (reference sequence). There are 17 residues in the CDR3. V lost 4 bases and J lost 2; bases outside the gene matches: 11. The CDR3 region is CASSTAVTGIGNQPQHF. The CDR3 nucleotides read TGTGCCAGTAGTACAGCCGTGACAGGGATCGGCAATCAGCCCCAGCATTTT.

The genes are TRBV5-1 and TRBJ2-3; unclear D gene. Trimming cost V 4 bases and J 5 bases, with 11 bases left between them. The germline CDR1 and CDR2 sequences are SGHRS and YFSETQ. The length of the CDR3 is 13 residues. In nucleotides, the CDR3 is TGCGCCAGCAGCCTCGTAGATGTAGATACGCAGTATTTT. This translates into CASSLVDVDTQYF.

The CDR3 nucleotides read TGCGCCAGCAGCCAAGATGGTACCCGCGGAAATGAGCAGTTCTTC. Translated, it gives CASSQDGTRGNEQFF. The chain has TRBV4-3 and TRBJ2-1; D uncertain. This CDR3 is 15 amino acids long. Looked up from germline, CDR1 is LGHNA and CDR2 is YSLEER. Deletions cut 0 bases from V and 7 bases from J, with 13 bases between.

The chain recombines TRBV4-3 with TRBJ2-6, with 13 bases lining up with TRBD2. Germline V lookup: CDR1 LGHNA, CDR2 YSLEER. This CDR3 is built from 18 residues. Losses at the gene ends were 3 bases for V and 2 bases for J; bases not matched to a gene: 4. Written as DNA, the CDR3 is TGCGCCAGCAGCCATACCGGACTAGCGGGAGCTGGGGCCAACGTCCTGACTTTC. Amino acids: CASSHTGLAGAGANVLTF.